The clone carrying this TCR beta chain was found many times. Germline CDR1 is SQVTM and CDR2 is ANQGSEA. V lost 6 bases, J lost 5 bases, and 16 bases lay in between. The CDR3 has 13 residues. TCRdb fed the RT-PCR reads into MiXCR, producing one record per CDR3 protein. In the table there are about 700,000 distinct CDR3 sequences, 13% to 15% of which are singletons. The sequenced material came from memory CD4+ T cells from blood. This sequence was found in a female donor in good health, serving as a healthy control. The chain recombines TRBV29-1 with TRBJ1-1, with a possible D match to TRBD1 (5 bases). CDR3 in amino acids: CSVAVGAGTEAFF. DNA of the CDR3: TGCAGCGTGGCAGTTGGGGCGGGTACTGAAGCTTTCTTT.